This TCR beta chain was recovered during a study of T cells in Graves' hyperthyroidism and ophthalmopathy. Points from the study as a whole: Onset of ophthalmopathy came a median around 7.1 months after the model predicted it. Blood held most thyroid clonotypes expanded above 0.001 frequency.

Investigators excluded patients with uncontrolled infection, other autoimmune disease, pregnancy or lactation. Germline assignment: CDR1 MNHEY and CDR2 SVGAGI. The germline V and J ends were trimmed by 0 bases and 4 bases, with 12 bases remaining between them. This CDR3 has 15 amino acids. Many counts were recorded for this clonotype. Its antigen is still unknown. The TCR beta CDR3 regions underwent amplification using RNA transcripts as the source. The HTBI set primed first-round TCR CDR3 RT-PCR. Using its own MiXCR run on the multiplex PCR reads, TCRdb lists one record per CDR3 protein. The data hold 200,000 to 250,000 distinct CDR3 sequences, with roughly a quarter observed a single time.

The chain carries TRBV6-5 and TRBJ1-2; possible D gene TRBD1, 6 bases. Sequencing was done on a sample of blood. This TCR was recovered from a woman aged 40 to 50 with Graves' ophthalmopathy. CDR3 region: CASSYSTQGSYGYTF. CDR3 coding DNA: TGTGCCAGCAGTTACTCGACTCAGGGGTCCTATGGCTACACCTTC.